The rows below give T cell receptor beta chains drawn from one sample of a study of cytomegalovirus exposure and HLA in healthy donors. The data were produced by immunoSEQ multiplex PCR, yet TCRdb's version contains in-frame clones alone and is incomplete. Here the sample spans more than 200,000 clones, about 79% being singletons. Sample: PBMCs. The receptors originated from a man between 18 and 35 years old in good health and CMV-seronegative. The CDR3 runs from the conserved cysteine through the conserved F or W. A D gene is named only where the DNA matches it firmly. Not every row has a clone size; where given, it reads once, few, many or a size class.

j_call: TRBJ2-1
cdr3_length: 13
clone_size: few
d_call: NA
v_call: TRBV13
cdr3_aa: CASKLSSYNEQFF
cdr3_nt: TGTGCCAGCAAACTGAGCTCCTACAATGAGCAGTTCTTC

j_call: TRBJ1-1
cdr3_length: 16
clone_size: NA
d_call: NA
v_call: TRBV28
cdr3_aa: CASSLGWGDLNTEAFF
cdr3_nt: TGTGCCAGCAGTTTAGGTTGGGGGGACTTGAACACTGAAGCTTTCTTT

j_call: TRBJ1-3
cdr3_length: 13
clone_size: NA
d_call: NA
v_call: TRBV27
cdr3_aa: CASSSNSGNTIYF
cdr3_nt: TGTGCCAGCAGCAGTAACTCTGGAAACACCATATATTTT

j_call: TRBJ2-6
cdr3_length: 14
clone_size: NA
d_call: TRBD1
v_call: TRBV6-5
cdr3_aa: CASSQGTGLNVLTF
cdr3_nt: TGTGCCAGCAGTCAGGGGACAGGGCTGAACGTCCTGACTTTC

j_call: TRBJ2-3
cdr3_length: 17
clone_size: NA
d_call: TRBD2
v_call: TRBV4-3
cdr3_aa: CASSQDLSGGYTDTQYF
cdr3_nt: TGCGCCAGCAGCCAAGACCTTAGCGGGGGATACACAGATACGCAGTATTTT

j_call: TRBJ2-3
cdr3_length: 18
clone_size: NA
d_call: TRBD1
v_call: TRBV27
cdr3_aa: CASSSLPGQLTSTDTQYF
cdr3_nt: TGTGCCAGCAGTTCTCTACCGGGACAGCTTACTAGCACAGATACGCAGTATTTT

j_call: TRBJ1-1
cdr3_length: 14
clone_size: NA
d_call: NA
v_call: TRBV6-6
cdr3_aa: CASSYSKGGTEAFF
cdr3_nt: TGTGCCAGCAGTTACTCGAAGGGAGGCACTGAAGCTTTCTTT

j_call: TRBJ1-1
cdr3_length: 14
clone_size: once
d_call: TRBD1
v_call: TRBV5-8
cdr3_aa: CASSQGQGATEAFF
cdr3_nt: TGTGCCAGCAGCCAGGGACAGGGGGCGACTGAAGCTTTCTTT

j_call: TRBJ2-1
cdr3_length: 15
clone_size: NA
d_call: TRBD1
v_call: TRBV27
cdr3_aa: CASSWDRAGYNEQFF
cdr3_nt: TGTGCCAGCAGTTGGGACAGGGCCGGGTACAATGAGCAGTTCTTC

j_call: TRBJ2-7
cdr3_length: 14
clone_size: medium-sized
d_call: TRBD2
v_call: TRBV29-1
cdr3_aa: CSVDSGGGTYEQYF
cdr3_nt: TGCAGCGTAGATAGCGGGGGGGGTACCTACGAGCAGTACTTC

j_call: TRBJ2-7
cdr3_length: 14
clone_size: NA
d_call: NA
v_call: TRBV13
cdr3_aa: CASSLSGQTYEQYF
cdr3_nt: TGTGCCAGCAGCTTAAGCGGACAGACCTACGAGCAGTACTTC

j_call: TRBJ1-5
cdr3_length: 13
clone_size: NA
d_call: NA
v_call: TRBV28
cdr3_aa: CASSQGYNQPQHF
cdr3_nt: TGTGCCAGCAGTCAGGGTTACAATCAGCCCCAGCATTTT

j_call: TRBJ1-1
cdr3_length: 13
clone_size: NA
d_call: NA
v_call: TRBV30
cdr3_aa: CAWSVLTGTEAFF
cdr3_nt: TGTGCCTGGAGTGTATTAACGGGTACTGAAGCTTTCTTT

j_call: TRBJ1-1
cdr3_length: 13
clone_size: NA
d_call: NA
v_call: TRBV18
cdr3_aa: CASSIQGNTEAFF
cdr3_nt: TGTGCCAGCTCAATACAGGGGAACACTGAAGCTTTCTTT

j_call: TRBJ2-7
cdr3_length: 14
clone_size: once
d_call: TRBD1
v_call: TRBV6-1
cdr3_aa: CASSQDRGAFEQYF
cdr3_nt: TGTGCCAGCAGTCAAGACAGGGGCGCGTTCGAGCAGTACTTC

j_call: TRBJ2-7
cdr3_length: 14
clone_size: once
d_call: TRBD1
v_call: TRBV6-5
cdr3_aa: CASSYSRGLYEQYF
cdr3_nt: TGTGCCAGCAGTTATTCCAGGGGGCTATACGAGCAGTACTTC

j_call: TRBJ2-2
cdr3_length: 15
clone_size: NA
d_call: NA
v_call: TRBV27
cdr3_aa: CASSPGTKNTGELFF
cdr3_nt: TGTGCCAGTTCCCCCGGGACAAAGAACACCGGGGAGCTGTTTTTT

j_call: TRBJ2-7
cdr3_length: 13
clone_size: few
d_call: NA
v_call: TRBV5-1
cdr3_aa: CASSPQSQGEQYF
cdr3_nt: TGCGCCAGCAGCCCCCAATCCCAGGGAGAGCAGTACTTC

j_call: TRBJ1-4
cdr3_length: 16
clone_size: once
d_call: NA
v_call: TRBV7-2
cdr3_aa: CASTVGALATNEKLFF
cdr3_nt: TGTGCCAGCACCGTGGGGGCCCTTGCAACTAATGAAAAACTGTTTTTT

j_call: TRBJ1-1
cdr3_length: 12
clone_size: NA
d_call: TRBD1
v_call: TRBV19
cdr3_aa: CATRDRDIEAFF
cdr3_nt: TGTGCCACGAGGGACAGGGATATTGAAGCTTTCTTT

j_call: TRBJ2-7
cdr3_length: 16
clone_size: once
d_call: TRBD2
v_call: TRBV7-2
cdr3_aa: CASSLKAGVNSYEQYF
cdr3_nt: TGTGCCAGCAGCTTAAAAGCGGGAGTTAACTCCTACGAGCAGTACTTC

j_call: TRBJ1-6
cdr3_length: 13
clone_size: NA
d_call: NA
v_call: TRBV30
cdr3_aa: CAWRRVDNSPLHF
cdr3_nt: TGTGCCTGGAGGCGAGTGGATAATTCACCCCTCCACTTT

j_call: TRBJ2-7
cdr3_length: 12
clone_size: NA
d_call: TRBD1
v_call: TRBV2
cdr3_aa: CASKEQGPEQYF
cdr3_nt: TGTGCCAGCAAAGAACAGGGGCCGGAGCAGTACTTC

j_call: TRBJ1-1
cdr3_length: 14
clone_size: NA
d_call: NA
v_call: TRBV7-9
cdr3_aa: CADSPDGLYTEAFF
cdr3_nt: TGTGCCGACTCCCCAGACGGGTTATACACTGAAGCTTTCTTT

j_call: TRBJ2-7
cdr3_length: 14
clone_size: NA
d_call: TRBD2
v_call: TRBV5-1
cdr3_aa: CASSLGLVSYEQYF
cdr3_nt: TGCGCCAGCAGCTTAGGACTAGTCTCCTACGAGCAGTACTTC

j_call: TRBJ1-1
cdr3_length: 14
clone_size: NA
d_call: NA
v_call: TRBV4-1
cdr3_aa: CASSQEFVNTEAFF
cdr3_nt: TGCGCCAGCAGCCAAGAATTCGTGAACACTGAAGCTTTCTTT

j_call: TRBJ2-1
cdr3_length: 17
clone_size: NA
d_call: TRBD2
v_call: TRBV28
cdr3_aa: CASSPTRGQGLYNEQFF
cdr3_nt: TGTGCCAGCAGCCCAACCCGGGGTCAGGGACTATACAATGAGCAGTTCTTC

j_call: TRBJ2-1
cdr3_length: 16
clone_size: few
d_call: TRBD2
v_call: TRBV19
cdr3_aa: CASSIVGTSGYNEQFF
cdr3_nt: TGTGCCAGTAGTATAGTGGGGACTAGCGGATACAATGAGCAGTTCTTC

j_call: TRBJ1-5
cdr3_length: 12
clone_size: few
d_call: NA
v_call: TRBV7-9
cdr3_aa: CASSSLDQPQHF
cdr3_nt: TGTGCCAGCAGCTCCCTCGATCAGCCCCAGCATTTT

j_call: TRBJ1-1
cdr3_length: 15
clone_size: NA
d_call: NA
v_call: TRBV15
cdr3_aa: CATSRKLGLKRGAFF
cdr3_nt: TGTGCCACCAGCAGGAAATTGGGACTTAAAAGGGGAGCTTTCTTT

j_call: TRBJ1-2
cdr3_length: 11
clone_size: NA
d_call: NA
v_call: TRBV20-1
cdr3_aa: CSASVANGYTF
cdr3_nt: TGCAGTGCTAGCGTCGCGAATGGCTACACCTTC

j_call: TRBJ1-3
cdr3_length: 15
clone_size: NA
d_call: TRBD1
v_call: TRBV7-2
cdr3_aa: CASSSGQVSGNTIYF
cdr3_nt: TGTGCCAGCAGCTCCGGACAGGTCTCTGGAAACACCATATATTTT

j_call: TRBJ2-7
cdr3_length: 14
clone_size: NA
d_call: TRBD2
v_call: TRBV13
cdr3_aa: CASSSGLAGAEQYF
cdr3_nt: TGTGCCAGCAGCTCCGGACTAGCGGGAGCCGAGCAGTACTTC

j_call: TRBJ1-5
cdr3_length: 18
clone_size: NA
d_call: TRBD1
v_call: TRBV18
cdr3_aa: CASSPQNLGDRDNQPQHF
cdr3_nt: TGTGCCAGCTCACCCCAGAATTTAGGTGACAGGGACAATCAGCCCCAGCATTTT

j_call: TRBJ2-7
cdr3_length: 11
clone_size: once
d_call: NA
v_call: TRBV6-5
cdr3_aa: CASSHSYEQYF
cdr3_nt: TGTGCCAGCAGCCACTCCTACGAGCAGTACTTC

j_call: TRBJ1-4
cdr3_length: 16
clone_size: NA
d_call: NA
v_call: TRBV28
cdr3_aa: CASSPKPVSLYEKLFF
cdr3_nt: TGTGCCAGCAGTCCGAAGCCGGTTTCCCTTTATGAAAAACTGTTTTTT

j_call: TRBJ2-1
cdr3_length: 12
clone_size: NA
d_call: TRBD2
v_call: TRBV27
cdr3_aa: CASSGTSDEQFF
cdr3_nt: TGTGCCAGCAGTGGGACTAGCGATGAGCAGTTCTTC

j_call: TRBJ2-5
cdr3_length: 15
clone_size: NA
d_call: NA
v_call: TRBV7-2
cdr3_aa: CASSPFGSFQETQYF
cdr3_nt: TGTGCCAGCAGCCCCTTCGGGTCCTTCCAAGAGACCCAGTACTTC

j_call: TRBJ2-3
cdr3_length: 15
clone_size: NA
d_call: TRBD1
v_call: TRBV30
cdr3_aa: CAWSVGTASTDTQYF
cdr3_nt: TGTGCCTGGAGTGTCGGGACAGCTAGCACAGATACGCAGTATTTT

j_call: TRBJ2-3
cdr3_length: 14
clone_size: NA
d_call: TRBD1
v_call: TRBV5-1
cdr3_aa: CASSSGQDTDTQYF
cdr3_nt: TGCGCCAGCAGCTCAGGACAGGACACAGATACGCAGTATTTT